The TCR beta chain under discussion was sequenced for a study of CD8+CD57+ T cells in acquired aplastic anemia. Across the whole study: DNA per sorted CD4+ or CD8+ sample ranged roughly 0.17 to 27.4 ug, averaging about 2.9 ug.

Whole-study results and caveats: Simpson's diversity of CD8+ cells was not significantly different in patients compared with controls. Researchers report that about 28 CD8+ CDR3 sequences appeared in both patients and controls.

Investigators profiled TCR beta VDJ and CDR3 from genomic DNA template. A single record per CDR3 protein comes from TCRdb applying MiXCR to the reads. The table lists some 240,000 distinct CDR3 sequences, 30% to 35% of them singletons. Concerning this clonotype itself: Antigen unknown. Germline and junction disagree at one end, which may indicate a read error.

Germline V gene data show CDR1 as SEHNR and CDR2 as FQNEAQ (reference sequence). The CDR3 extends over 13 amino acids. The chain is built from TRBV7-9 and TRBJ2-1; D may be TRBD2 (6 bases). This TCR came from a human donor in good health, serving as a control. The sample taken for sequencing was sorted CD4+, CD8+, or CD8+CD57+ T cells (not recorded which) from PBMCs. In DNA, the CDR3 is TGTGCCACATTCGGGGGACTCTACAATGAGCAGCTCTTC. Translating gives CATFGGLYNEQLF. The complete variable domain, with remaining parts taken from reference TRBV7-9 and TRBJ2-1, reads DTGVSQNPRHKITKRGQNVTFRCDPISEHNRLYWYRQTLGQGPEFLTYFQNEAQLEKSRLLSDRFSAERPKGSFSTLEIQRTEQGDSAMYLCATFGGLYNEQLFGPGTRLTVL.